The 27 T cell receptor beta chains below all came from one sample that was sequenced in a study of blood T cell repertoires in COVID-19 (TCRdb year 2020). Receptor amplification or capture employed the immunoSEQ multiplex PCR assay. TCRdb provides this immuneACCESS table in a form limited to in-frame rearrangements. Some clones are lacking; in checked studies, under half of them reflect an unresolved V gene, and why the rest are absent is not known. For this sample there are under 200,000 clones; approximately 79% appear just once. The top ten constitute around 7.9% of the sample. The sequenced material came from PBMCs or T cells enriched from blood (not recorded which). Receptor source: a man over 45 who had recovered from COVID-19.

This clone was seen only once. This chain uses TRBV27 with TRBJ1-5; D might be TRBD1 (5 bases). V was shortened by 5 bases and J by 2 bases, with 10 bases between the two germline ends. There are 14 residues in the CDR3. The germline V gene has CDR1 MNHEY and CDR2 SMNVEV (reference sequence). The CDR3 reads CASSQGIGNQPQHF. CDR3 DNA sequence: TGTGCCAGCAGTCAGGGTATTGGCAATCAGCCCCAGCATTTT.

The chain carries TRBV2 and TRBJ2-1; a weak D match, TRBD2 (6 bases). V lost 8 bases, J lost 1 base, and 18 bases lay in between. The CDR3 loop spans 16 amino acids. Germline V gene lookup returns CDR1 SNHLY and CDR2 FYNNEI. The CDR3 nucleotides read TGTGCCAGCGGTAGGGACTTCACCCTTTCCTACAATGAGCAGTTCTTC. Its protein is CASGRDFTLSYNEQFF.

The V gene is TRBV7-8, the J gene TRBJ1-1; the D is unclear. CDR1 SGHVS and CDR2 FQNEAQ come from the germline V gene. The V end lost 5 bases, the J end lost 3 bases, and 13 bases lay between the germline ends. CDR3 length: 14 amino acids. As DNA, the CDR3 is TGTGCCAGCAGCCCTCGGGAGACTGACACTGAAGCTTTCTTT. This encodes CASSPRETDTEAFF. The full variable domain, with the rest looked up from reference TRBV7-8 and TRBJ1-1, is GAGVSQSPRYKVAKRGQDVALRCDPISGHVSLFWYQQALGQGPEFLTYFQNEAQLDKSGLPSDRFFAERPEGSVSTLKIQRTQQEDSAVYLCASSPRETDTEAFFGQGTRLTVV.

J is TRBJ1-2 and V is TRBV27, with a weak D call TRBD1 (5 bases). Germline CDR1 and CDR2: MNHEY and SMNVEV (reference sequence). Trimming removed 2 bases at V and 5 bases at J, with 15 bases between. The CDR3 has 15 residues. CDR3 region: CASSLKEGRRYGYTF. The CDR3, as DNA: TGTGCCAGCAGTTTAAAGGAGGGGCGCCGGTATGGCTACACCTTC.

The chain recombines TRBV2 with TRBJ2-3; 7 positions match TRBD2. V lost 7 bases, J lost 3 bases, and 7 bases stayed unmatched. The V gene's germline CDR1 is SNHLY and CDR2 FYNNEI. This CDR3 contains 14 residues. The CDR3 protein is CASNGLGDTDTQYF. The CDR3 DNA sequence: TGTGCCAGCAACGGACTAGGTGATACAGATACGCAGTATTTT.

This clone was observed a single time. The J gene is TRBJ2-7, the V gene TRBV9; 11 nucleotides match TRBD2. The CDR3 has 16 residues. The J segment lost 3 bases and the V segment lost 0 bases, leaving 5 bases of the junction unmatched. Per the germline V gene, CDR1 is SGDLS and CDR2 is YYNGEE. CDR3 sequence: CASSVEVAGGFYEQYF. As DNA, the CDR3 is TGTGCCAGCAGCGTAGAGGTAGCGGGGGGGTTCTACGAGCAGTACTTC.

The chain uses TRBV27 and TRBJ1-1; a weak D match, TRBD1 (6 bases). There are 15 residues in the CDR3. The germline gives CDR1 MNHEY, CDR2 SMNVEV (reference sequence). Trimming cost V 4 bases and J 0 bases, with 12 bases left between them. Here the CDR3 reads CASSSLRQVNTEAFF. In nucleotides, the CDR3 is TGTGCCAGCAGTTCTCTCCGACAGGTGAACACTGAAGCTTTCTTT.

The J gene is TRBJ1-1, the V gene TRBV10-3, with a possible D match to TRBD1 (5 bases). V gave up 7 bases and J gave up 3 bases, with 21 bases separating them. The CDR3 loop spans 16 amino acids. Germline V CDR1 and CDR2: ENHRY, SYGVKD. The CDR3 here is CAINTDAGRGDTEAFF. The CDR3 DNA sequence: TGTGCCATCAATACGGACGCCGGGAGGGGCGACACTGAAGCTTTCTTT.

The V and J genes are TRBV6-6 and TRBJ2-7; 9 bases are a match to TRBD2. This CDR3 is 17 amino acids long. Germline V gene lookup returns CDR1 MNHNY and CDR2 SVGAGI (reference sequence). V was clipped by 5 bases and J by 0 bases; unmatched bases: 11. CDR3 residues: CASSPGWTSVSSYEQYF. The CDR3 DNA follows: TGTGCCAGCAGTCCCGGGTGGACTAGCGTAAGCTCCTACGAGCAGTACTTC.

CDR3 bases: TGTGCCACCAGTGAGTCTGACAGGGGGCCTAATTCACCCCTCCACTTT. Its translation is CATSESDRGPNSPLHF. The chain uses TRBV24-1 and TRBJ1-6; 10 positions match TRBD1. The trim removed 4 bases at V and 6 bases at J, leaving 5 bases unmatched. The CDR3 is 16 residues long. The germline V gene has CDR1 KGHDR and CDR2 SFDVKD.

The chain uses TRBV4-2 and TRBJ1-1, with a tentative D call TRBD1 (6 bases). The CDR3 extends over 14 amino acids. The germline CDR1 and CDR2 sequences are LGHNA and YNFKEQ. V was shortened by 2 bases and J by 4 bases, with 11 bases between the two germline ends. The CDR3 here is CASSQSHRVTEAFF. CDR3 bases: TGTGCCAGCAGCCAATCCCACAGGGTCACTGAAGCTTTCTTT.

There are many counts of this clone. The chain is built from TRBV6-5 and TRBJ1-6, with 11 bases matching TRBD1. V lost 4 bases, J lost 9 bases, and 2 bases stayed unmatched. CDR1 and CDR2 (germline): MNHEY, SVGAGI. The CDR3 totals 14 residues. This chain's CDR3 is CASSSGTGGSPLHF. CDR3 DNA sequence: TGTGCCAGCAGTTCCGGGACAGGGGGTTCACCCCTCCACTTT.

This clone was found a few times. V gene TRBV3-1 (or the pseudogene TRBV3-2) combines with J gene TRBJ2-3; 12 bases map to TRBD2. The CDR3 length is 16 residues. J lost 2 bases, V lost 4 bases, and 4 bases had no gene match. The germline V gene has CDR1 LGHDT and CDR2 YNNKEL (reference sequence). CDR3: CASSPRTSGDTDTQYF. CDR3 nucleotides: TGTGCCAGCAGCCCGAGGACTAGCGGGGACACAGATACGCAGTATTTT.

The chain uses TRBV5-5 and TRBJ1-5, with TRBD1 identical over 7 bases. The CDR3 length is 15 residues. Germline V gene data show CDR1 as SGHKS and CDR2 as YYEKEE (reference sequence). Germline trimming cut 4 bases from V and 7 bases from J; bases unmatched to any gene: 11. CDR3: CASSGGTEGNQPQHF. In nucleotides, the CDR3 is TGTGCCAGCAGCGGCGGGACAGAGGGAAACCAGCCCCAGCATTTT.

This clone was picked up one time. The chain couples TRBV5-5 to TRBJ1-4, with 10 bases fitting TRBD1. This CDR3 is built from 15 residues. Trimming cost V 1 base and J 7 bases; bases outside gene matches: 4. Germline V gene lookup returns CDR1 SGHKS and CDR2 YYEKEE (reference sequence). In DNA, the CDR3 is TGTGCCAGCAGCTTGACGACAGGGGGCGGTGAAAAACTGTTTTTT. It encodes CASSLTTGGGEKLFF.

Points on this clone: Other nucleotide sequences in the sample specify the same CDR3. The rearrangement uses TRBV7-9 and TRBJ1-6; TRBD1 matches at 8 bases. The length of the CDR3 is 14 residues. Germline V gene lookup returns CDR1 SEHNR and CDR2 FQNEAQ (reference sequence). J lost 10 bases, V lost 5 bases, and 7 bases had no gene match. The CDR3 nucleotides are TGTGCCAGCAGCCCAGGACAGGGTGGCTCACCCCTCCACTTT. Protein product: CASSPGQGGSPLHF.

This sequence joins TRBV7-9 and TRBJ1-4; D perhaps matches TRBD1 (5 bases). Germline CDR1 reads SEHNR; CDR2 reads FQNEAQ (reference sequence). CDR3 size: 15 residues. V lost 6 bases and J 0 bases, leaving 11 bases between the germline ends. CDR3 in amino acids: CASRRLQATNEKLFF. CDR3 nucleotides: TGTGCCAGCAGGCGTCTACAGGCAACTAATGAAAAACTGTTTTTT.

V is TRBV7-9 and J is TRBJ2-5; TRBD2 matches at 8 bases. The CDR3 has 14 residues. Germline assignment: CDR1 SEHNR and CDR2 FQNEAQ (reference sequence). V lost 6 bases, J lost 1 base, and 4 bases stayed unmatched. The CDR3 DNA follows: TGTGCCAGCAGTCCAGGACTAGCCCAAGAGACCCAGTACTTC. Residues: CASSPGLAQETQYF.

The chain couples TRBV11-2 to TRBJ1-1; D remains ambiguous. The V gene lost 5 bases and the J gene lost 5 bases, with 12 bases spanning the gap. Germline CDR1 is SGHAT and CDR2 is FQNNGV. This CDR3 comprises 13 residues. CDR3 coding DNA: TGTGCCAGCAGCCGCGATCCTAGTACTGAAGCTTTCTTT. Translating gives CASSRDPSTEAFF.

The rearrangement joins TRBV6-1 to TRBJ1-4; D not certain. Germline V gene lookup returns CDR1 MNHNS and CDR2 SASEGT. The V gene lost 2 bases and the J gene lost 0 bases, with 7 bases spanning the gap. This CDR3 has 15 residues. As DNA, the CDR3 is TGTGCCAGCAGTGAACAGGTGGCAACTAATGAAAAACTGTTTTTT. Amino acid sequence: CASSEQVATNEKLFF.

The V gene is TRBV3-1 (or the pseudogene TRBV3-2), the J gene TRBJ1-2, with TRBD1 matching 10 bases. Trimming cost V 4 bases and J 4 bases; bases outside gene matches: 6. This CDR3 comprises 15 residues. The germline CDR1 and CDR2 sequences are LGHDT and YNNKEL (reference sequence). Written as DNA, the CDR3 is TGTGCCAGCAGCCTGGGTCGACAGGGGGCCTATGGCTACACCTTC. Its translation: CASSLGRQGAYGYTF.

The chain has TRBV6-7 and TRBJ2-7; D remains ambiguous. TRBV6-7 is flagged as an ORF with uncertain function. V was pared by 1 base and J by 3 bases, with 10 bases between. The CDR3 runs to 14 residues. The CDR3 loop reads CASSYYQAYYEQYF. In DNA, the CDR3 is TGTGCCAGCAGTTACTACCAGGCTTACTACGAGCAGTACTTC.

CDR3 sequence reads: CASSWTGSNTEAFF. The CDR3 DNA reads as TGTGCCAGCAGCTGGACGGGGAGCAACACTGAAGCTTTCTTT. The rearrangement uses TRBV11-3 and TRBJ1-1; D uncertain. V gave up 4 bases and J gave up 2 bases, with 11 bases separating them. This CDR3 contains 14 residues. The germline CDR1 and CDR2 sequences are SGHNT and YENEEA.

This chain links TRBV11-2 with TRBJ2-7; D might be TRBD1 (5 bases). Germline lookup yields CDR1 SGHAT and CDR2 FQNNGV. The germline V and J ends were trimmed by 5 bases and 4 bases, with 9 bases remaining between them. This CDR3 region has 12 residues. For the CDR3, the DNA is TGTGCCAGCAGCCCTACAGGATACGAGCAGTACTTC. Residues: CASSPTGYEQYF.

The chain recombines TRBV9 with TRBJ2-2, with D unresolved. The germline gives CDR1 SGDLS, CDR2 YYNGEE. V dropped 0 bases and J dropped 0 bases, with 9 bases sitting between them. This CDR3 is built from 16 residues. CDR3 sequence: CASSVGWAANTGELFF. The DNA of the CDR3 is TGTGCCAGCAGCGTAGGGTGGGCAGCGAACACCGGGGAGCTGTTTTTT.

The CDR3 DNA reads as TGTGCCACCAGCAGTCTCGACAGGGCCTATGGCTACACCTTC. Translated: CATSSLDRAYGYTF. The J gene is TRBJ1-2, the V gene TRBV15; TRBD1 aligns across 7 bases. Trimming took 3 bases from V and 4 from J; bases not matched to a gene: 5. The CDR3 spans 14 residues. The V gene's germline CDR1 is LNHNV and CDR2 YYDKDF (reference sequence).

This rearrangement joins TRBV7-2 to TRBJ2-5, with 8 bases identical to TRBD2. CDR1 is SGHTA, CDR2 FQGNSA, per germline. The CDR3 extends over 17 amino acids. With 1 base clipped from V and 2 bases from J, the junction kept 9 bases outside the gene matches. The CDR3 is CASSLDRAGAPQETQYF. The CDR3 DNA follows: TGTGCCAGCAGCTTAGATCGAGCGGGGGCCCCTCAAGAGACCCAGTACTTC.